The 10 T cell receptor beta chains given below trace back to one sample, sequenced in a study of shared clonotypes between healthy human individuals. Sequenced by immunoSEQ multiplex PCR; TCRdb stores in-frame clones only, minus some. The table has about 510,000 clones, less than 85% seen once. Material for sequencing was PBMCs. The receptors originated from a woman aged 40 to 55 in good health. Some clones in this sample may be carry-over from other donors' samples.

Only one count was recorded for this clone. The chain couples TRBV5-4 to TRBJ2-7, with D possibly being TRBD1 (6 bases). V lost 0 bases to trimming and J lost 4 bases, with 14 bases between them. CDR1 and CDR2 from the germline V gene are SGHNT and YYREEE (reference sequence). This CDR3 is 15 amino acids long. CDR3 residues: CASSLEVGAIYEQYF. In nucleotides, the CDR3 is TGTGCCAGCAGCTTGGAGGTGGGGGCAATATACGAGCAGTACTTC.

On this clone: This specimen includes other DNA sequences encoding the same CDR3. The chain uses TRBV5-1 and TRBJ2-2, with D perhaps TRBD1 (6 bases). This CDR3 has 15 amino acids. CDR1 is SGHRS and CDR2 is YFSETQ in the germline V gene. V was cut by 0 bases and J by 1 base, with 7 bases left in between. The CDR3 loop is CASSLGGQNTGELFF. CDR3 bases: TGCGCCAGCAGCTTGGGGGGACAGAACACCGGGGAGCTGTTTTTT.

The J gene is TRBJ1-2, the V gene TRBV19, with D maybe TRBD1 (6 bases). This CDR3 spans 20 amino acids. Trimming removed 3 bases at V and 5 bases at J, with 31 bases between. Germline CDR1 reads LNHDA; CDR2 reads SQIVND (reference sequence). The CDR3: CASSIIQSSGRRGGRYGYTF. For the CDR3, the DNA is TGTGCCAGTAGTATCATTCAATCAAGTGGTCGGCGCGGGGGCAGGTATGGCTACACCTTC.

V usage is TRBV28 and J usage is TRBJ1-3, with D maybe TRBD1 (5 bases). This CDR3 region has 17 residues. CDR1 and CDR2 from the germline V gene are MDHEN and SYDVKM. Trimming cost V 5 bases and J 2 bases, with 19 bases left between them. DNA of the CDR3: TGTGCCAGCAGTGCTCCAATGGGGGACTTTGCTGGAAACACCATATATTTT. Amino acid sequence: CASSAPMGDFAGNTIYF.

This clone was recorded many times. V is TRBV11-2 and J is TRBJ2-7; maybe TRBD2 (5 bases). V dropped 0 bases and J dropped 2 bases, with 14 bases sitting between them. Germline V gives CDR1 SGHAT, CDR2 FQNNGV. The CDR3 has 16 amino acids. CDR3 DNA sequence: TGTGCCAGCAGCTTAGAGGCGGCCCTAGCCCCCTACGAGCAGTACTTC. Amino acid sequence: CASSLEAALAPYEQYF.

The chain combines TRBV27 with TRBJ2-7, with TRBD1 identical over 9 bases. With V trimmed by 2 bases and J by 6 bases, 8 bases remained unmatched. Germline V CDR1 and CDR2: MNHEY, SMNVEV (reference sequence). The CDR3 runs to 15 residues. The CDR3 DNA reads as TGTGCCAGCAGTTTAGCCGGGACAGGGAAGGGCGAGCAGTACTTC. Protein product: CASSLAGTGKGEQYF.

The chain links TRBV5-1 to TRBJ1-1, with D possibly matching TRBD1 (6 bases). The ends were cut back, 5 bases at V and 1 base at J, with 6 bases in the middle. Germline assignment: CDR1 SGHRS and CDR2 YFSETQ. This CDR3 spans 12 amino acids. The CDR3 nucleotides are TGCGCCAGCAGACAGGGGAACACTGAAGCTTTCTTT. This codes for CASRQGNTEAFF.

J is TRBJ2-1 and V is TRBV10-2, with TRBD2 identical over 10 bases. J lost 7 bases, V lost 8 bases, and 14 bases had no gene match. CDR1 is WSHSY, CDR2 SAAADI, per germline. There are 16 residues in the CDR3. Written as DNA, the CDR3 is TGCGCCAGCCATAAAGCAACTAGCGGGATGTCTAATGAGCAGTTCTTC. The encoded protein is CASHKATSGMSNEQFF.

V gene TRBV6-1 combines with J gene TRBJ1-2; 7 bases match TRBD1. The length of the CDR3 is 13 residues. Germline CDR1 and CDR2: MNHNS and SASEGT. Losses at the gene ends were 7 bases for V and 8 bases for J; bases not matched to a gene: 10. This CDR3 is CASTLTGTGGYTF. CDR3 coding DNA: TGTGCCAGCACACTGACAGGGACCGGCGGCTACACCTTC.

This CDR3 is CASSVGDGQPQHF. CDR3 nucleotides: TGTGCCAGCAGCGTAGGGGATGGTCAGCCCCAGCATTTT. The chain employs TRBV9 and TRBJ1-5; D not resolved. Trimming stripped 0 bases from V and 6 bases from J, with 7 bases between. Germline V gene lookup returns CDR1 SGDLS and CDR2 YYNGEE. The CDR3 consists of 13 residues.